Detailed here is one T cell receptor beta chain. Antigen specificity is unknown. From germline, CDR1 is SQVTM and CDR2 ANQGSEA. Trimming removed 2 bases from V and 4 bases from J, with 17 bases in between. The CDR3 is 15 residues long. These data come from a study of cytomegalovirus exposure and HLA in healthy donors. Findings and limits, study-wide: Listed as cytomegalovirus-associated were 150 or so TCR beta chains. In vitro assays verified that a few CMV-associated chains recognized CMV antigens specifically.

The donors were members of the validation cohort comprising approximately 110 subjects, separate from the approximately 630-subject first cohort. Libraries were prepared by immunoSEQ multiplex PCR; TCRdb keeps only in-frame clonotypes and omits some of them. Altogether 200,000 to 250,000 clones are present, over 80% being singletons, with the ten largest covering about 14%. The rearrangement uses TRBV29-1 and TRBJ1-2; TRBD1 is a possible D gene (5 bases). The sequenced sample consisted of PBMCs. The sequence was obtained from a woman aged 25-40 years in good health and CMV-seropositive. CDR3 residues: CSVEPIGAGGYGYTF. Here the CDR3 DNA reads TGCAGCGTTGAACCTATTGGGGCAGGAGGCTATGGCTACACCTTC.